The 28 T cell receptor beta chains in this list originate from one sample, sequenced in a study of cytomegalovirus exposure and HLA in healthy donors. Researchers ran the PCR with 60 Vbeta and 13 Jbeta primers. The method was immunoSEQ multiplex PCR; TCRdb's version includes in-frame clones alone and lacks a portion of them. Among some 200,000 clones listed, just over 75% were seen once. The sequencing input was PBMCs. The receptors derive from a man between 18 and 35 years old in good health and CMV-seronegative.

The V gene is TRBV6-5, the J gene TRBJ1-1; D call uncertain. CDR1 is MNHEY, CDR2 SVGAGI, per germline. The CDR3 loop spans 13 amino acids. Trimming took 6 bases from V and 3 from J, leaving 11 bases between them. The CDR3 region has the DNA TGTGCCAGCAGCCCGGGTCGATACACTGAAGCTTTCTTT. It encodes CASSPGRYTEAFF.

The table lists this clone with a few counts. J is TRBJ1-1 and V is TRBV2; D call uncertain. Deletions cut 8 bases from V and 2 bases from J, with 12 bases between. The germline V gene has CDR1 SNHLY and CDR2 FYNNEI. This CDR3 region has 13 residues. CDR3 residues: CASLADLNTEAFF. CDR3 nucleotide sequence: TGTGCCAGCTTAGCGGACTTAAACACTGAAGCTTTCTTT.

This clone was seen a handful of times. The CDR3: CASRTGGVSETQYF. CDR3 sequence (DNA): TGTGCCAGCAGGACAGGGGGCGTATCAGAGACCCAGTACTTC. The chain recombines TRBV2 with TRBJ2-5; 10 bases are shared with TRBD1. This CDR3 comprises 14 residues. With 6 bases clipped from V and 4 bases from J, the junction kept 5 bases outside the gene matches. Germline V CDR1 and CDR2: SNHLY, FYNNEI.

This chain uses TRBV21-1 with TRBJ2-7; the table names TRBD2, a call not compared with the DNA. TRBV21-1 is termed a pseudogene. The CDR3 sequence is 20 residues long. The CDR3 is CASSKKGGLAYPPPSYEQYF. DNA for the CDR3: TGTGCCAGCAGCAAAAAAGGGGGACTAGCGTATCCCCCCCCTAGTTACGAGCAGTACTTC.

This clone was counted between two and nine times. The chain couples TRBV28 to TRBJ2-5; 7 bases fit TRBD2. Germline lookup yields CDR1 MDHEN and CDR2 SYDVKM. V lost 7 bases and J lost 7; bases outside the gene matches: 6. The CDR3 sequence is 12 residues long. The CDR3 sequence is CASINRGRTQYF. The DNA of the CDR3 is TGTGCCAGCATCAATCGCGGGAGGACCCAGTACTTC.

V gene TRBV6-1 combines with J gene TRBJ1-4, with 9 bases that match TRBD1. J gave up 0 bases and V 4 bases, and 15 bases lay outside the gene matches. The CDR3 runs 20 residues. Germline CDR1 and CDR2: MNHNS and SASEGT. CDR3 bases: TGTGCCAGCAGTGTTCCCTCTCGGACAGGGGCAACAACAACTAATGAAAAACTGTTTTTT. Translated, it gives CASSVPSRTGATTTNEKLFF.

This clone was seen a single time. The rearrangement joins TRBV6-5 to TRBJ1-2, with 8 bases identical to TRBD1. This CDR3 is 15 amino acids long. Germline CDR1 MNHEY, CDR2 SVGAGI. Losses at the gene ends were 4 bases for V and 5 bases for J; bases not matched to a gene: 9. The CDR3 bases are TGTGCCAGCAGTTTCCCGGGACAGGAGACGTATGGCTACACCTTC. Protein: CASSFPGQETYGYTF.

This clone came up once. The rearrangement links TRBV6-5 to TRBJ1-3; TRBD1 aligns across 9 bases. V dropped 6 bases and J dropped 3; count of bases not matched to a gene: 6. CDR3 size: 15 residues. Germline loops: CDR1 MNHEY, CDR2 SVGAGI. The CDR3 DNA reads as TGTGCCAGCAGAGCCACAGGGGGCGATGGAAACACCATATATTTT. It specifies CASRATGGDGNTIYF.

This rearrangement joins TRBV5-4 to TRBJ2-5, with 13 bases fitting TRBD2. This CDR3 is built from 16 residues. Per the germline V gene, CDR1 is SGHNT and CDR2 is YYREEE (reference sequence). Losses at the gene ends were 0 bases for V and 5 bases for J; bases not matched to a gene: 4. In DNA form, the CDR3 reads TGTGCCAGCAGCTTGGGGACTAGCGGGAGTAGTGAGACCCAGTACTTC. Residues: CASSLGTSGSSETQYF.

This chain links TRBV28 with TRBJ1-3; D perhaps matches TRBD1 (5 bases). Deletions cut 5 bases from V and 4 bases from J, with 15 bases between. Germline lookup yields CDR1 MDHEN and CDR2 SYDVKM. The CDR3 runs 15 residues. The CDR3 loop is CASSPGAPTGNTIYF. CDR3 sequence (DNA): TGTGCCAGCAGTCCTGGGGCCCCTACGGGAAACACCATATATTTT.

This clone has more than one count but fewer than ten. Sequence at one end of the junction differs from germline and may be a read error. The V and J genes are TRBV7-9 and TRBJ2-2, with 10 bases fitting TRBD2. The CDR3 covers 17 residues. Germline CDR1 SEHNR, CDR2 FQNEAQ (reference sequence). The CDR3 DNA is TGTTCCAGCAGTTTCTCTCTAGCGGGAGAGTACACCGGGGAGCTGTTTTTT. Amino acid sequence: CSSSFSLAGEYTGELFF.

Comment on this clone: Other nucleotide sequences from this sample produce the same CDR3. The chain joins TRBV29-1 to TRBJ2-1; 15 nucleotides align to TRBD2. The junction had 2 bases not matched to a gene; V was cut back by 3 bases and J by 5 bases. Germline V gene sequence: CDR1 SQVTM, CDR2 ANQGSEA. This CDR3 contains 15 residues. The CDR3 DNA follows: TGCAGCGTTGAGGGGACTAGCGGGAGGAACAATGAGCAGTTCTTC. This translates into CSVEGTSGRNNEQFF.

The chain uses TRBV2 and TRBJ2-1, with D uncertain. Germline CDR1 is SNHLY and CDR2 is FYNNEI. Trimming removed 4 bases at V and 15 bases at J, with 19 bases between. The CDR3 totals 13 residues. The CDR3 coding sequence is TGTGCCAGCAGTGTCCCGGTCAGCCGGGTGGGGTTCTTC. Translated, it gives CASSVPVSRVGFF. The entire variable domain, with the rest obtained from reference TRBV2 and TRBJ2-1, is as follows: EPEVTQTPSHQVTQMGQEVILRCVPISNHLYFYWYRQILGQKVEFLVSFYNNEISEKSEIFDDQFSVERPDGSNFTLKIRSTKLEDSAMYFCASSVPVSRVGFFGPGTRLTVL.

The chain employs TRBV5-6 and TRBJ1-3; 7 nucleotides agree with TRBD1. After removal of 5 bases from V and 3 bases from J, the junction contained 8 bases not matched to a gene. The CDR3 runs to 15 residues. Germline loops: CDR1 SGHDT, CDR2 YYEEEE. CDR3 coding DNA: TGTGCCAGCAGGCTTGGAAGGGGGCTTGGAAACACCATATATTTT. Protein sequence: CASRLGRGLGNTIYF.

This rearrangement joins TRBV2 to TRBJ1-2; D unclear. Trimming removed 4 bases at V and 6 bases at J, with 12 bases between. This CDR3 has 13 residues. From germline, CDR1 is SNHLY and CDR2 FYNNEI. The CDR3 loop is CASSGARVDGYTF. Here the CDR3 DNA reads TGTGCCAGCAGTGGCGCCCGGGTGGATGGCTACACCTTC.

This chain links TRBV18 with TRBJ1-5, with D hard to call. V was pared by 2 bases and J by 4 bases, with 6 bases between. The CDR3 has 13 residues. Germline V gives CDR1 KGHSH, CDR2 LQKENI. In nucleotides, the CDR3 is TGTGCCAGCTCACCAGGAGTTAATCAGCCCCAGCATTTT. This codes for CASSPGVNQPQHF.

This clone has just a few counts. The chain combines TRBV4-1 with TRBJ2-5; D gene ambiguous. The CDR3 runs to 13 residues. V lost 5 bases and J 5 bases, leaving 12 bases between the germline ends. Germline V gives CDR1 MGHRA, CDR2 YSYEKL. CDR3: CASSSGQAETQYF. In nucleotides, the CDR3 is TGCGCCAGCAGCTCAGGTCAGGCGGAGACCCAGTACTTC.

This chain joins TRBV14 and TRBJ1-4; tentatively, D is TRBD1 (5 bases). The CDR3 covers 13 residues. The ends were cut back, 5 bases at V and 8 bases at J, with 12 bases in the middle. CDR1 is SGHDN, CDR2 FVKESK, per germline. CDR3 sequence: CASSGTHPEKLFF. As DNA, the CDR3 is TGTGCCAGCAGCGGGACTCACCCAGAAAAACTGTTTTTT.

This rearrangement joins TRBV18 to TRBJ1-3; D call uncertain. CDR1 is KGHSH, CDR2 LQKENI, per germline. The CDR3 length is 13 residues. Trimming stripped 2 bases from V and 3 bases from J, with 5 bases between. The CDR3 region is CASSPFHGNTIYF. In DNA form, the CDR3 reads TGTGCCAGCTCACCATTCCATGGAAACACCATATATTTT.

The rearrangement uses TRBV7-2 and TRBJ2-7; D might be TRBD2 (6 bases). Germline lookup yields CDR1 SGHTA and CDR2 FQGNSA. The CDR3 totals 15 residues. The germline V and J ends were trimmed by 5 bases and 0 bases, with 14 bases remaining between them. The CDR3 reads CASSPGGTLSYEQYF. For the CDR3, the DNA is TGTGCCAGCAGCCCAGGTGGGACTCTCTCCTACGAGCAGTACTTC.

This rearrangement joins TRBV7-3 to TRBJ2-7, with 10 bases fitting TRBD1. Looked up from germline, CDR1 is SGHTA and CDR2 is FQGTGA. With V trimmed by 4 bases and J by 2 bases, 5 bases remained unmatched. This CDR3 comprises 15 residues. CDR3 residues: CASSSGQGGAYEQYF. The CDR3 nucleotides are TGTGCCAGCAGCTCAGGACAGGGGGGGGCCTACGAGCAGTACTTC.

V and J are TRBV30 and TRBJ2-1; D is uncertain. Germline loops: CDR1 GTSNPN, CDR2 SVGIG (reference sequence). V was clipped by 4 bases and J by 0 bases, with 10 bases between them. The CDR3 has 14 residues. The CDR3 DNA reads as TGTGCCTGGACTATCTCGAGCTCCTACAATGAGCAGTTCTTC. Translation: CAWTISSSYNEQFF.

The chain joins TRBV28 to TRBJ2-5, with 7 bases identical to TRBD1. The V gene's germline CDR1 is MDHEN and CDR2 SYDVKM. The CDR3 runs to 17 residues. J was trimmed by 6 bases and V by 2 bases; bases with no gene match: 15. In DNA, the CDR3 is TGTGCCAGCAGTTTACCACATGTAGGACAGGCGTCAAAGACCCAGTACTTC. It codes for CASSLPHVGQASKTQYF.

Worth noting for this clone: This sample also contains other DNA sequences that code for the same CDR3. This chain joins TRBV25-1 and TRBJ1-2; a weak D match, TRBD1 (5 bases). Per germline, CDR1 MGHDK and CDR2 SYGVNS. The CDR3 has 16 amino acids. V dropped 2 bases and J dropped 7 bases, with 20 bases sitting between them. The chain's CDR3 is CASSEVGSSGDVGYTF. Here the CDR3 DNA reads TGTGCCAGCAGTGAAGTAGGCAGCTCGGGGGACGTTGGCTACACCTTC.

This chain uses TRBV9 with TRBJ2-2, with D maybe TRBD2 (6 bases). Germline V CDR1 and CDR2: SGDLS, YYNGEE. Trimming removed 2 bases at V and 6 bases at J, with 14 bases between. The CDR3 has 15 residues. CDR3 DNA sequence: TGTGCCAGCAGCGTTAGCGGAACATTGGCCGGGGAGCTGTTTTTT. It specifies CASSVSGTLAGELFF. Filled out from reference TRBV9 and TRBJ2-2, the complete variable domain reads DSGVTQTPKHLITATGQRVTLRCSPRSGDLSVYWYQQSLDQGLQFLIQYYNGEERAKGNILERFSAQQFPDLHSELNLSSLELGDSALYFCASSVSGTLAGELFFGEGSRLTVL.

There are a few counts of this clone. The V gene is TRBV19, the J gene TRBJ2-3; D may be TRBD1 (5 bases). Germline lookup yields CDR1 LNHDA and CDR2 SQIVND (reference sequence). V was pared by 6 bases and J by 0 bases, with 10 bases between. The CDR3 contains 14 residues. The CDR3 DNA is TGTGCCAGTAGCGACAGAGGTAGCACAGATACGCAGTATTTT. This sequence encodes CASSDRGSTDTQYF.

V usage is TRBV10-2 and J usage is TRBJ2-2; D may be TRBD2 (5 bases). The germline V gene encodes CDR1 WSHSY and CDR2 SAAADI. This CDR3 comprises 14 residues. The germline V and J ends were trimmed by 7 bases and 2 bases, with 11 bases remaining between them. CDR3 loop: CASILDSNTGELFF. CDR3 in DNA: TGCGCCAGCATCTTGGACTCCAACACCGGGGAGCTGTTTTTT.

This clone was seen a single time. The V call is TRBV9, the J call TRBJ2-5, with TRBD2 as a possible D gene (6 bases). V dropped 7 bases and J dropped 0 bases, with 10 bases sitting between them. Germline V CDR1 and CDR2: SGDLS, YYNGEE. This CDR3 contains 13 residues. This CDR3 is CASQAGNQETQYF. The CDR3 bases are TGTGCCAGCCAGGCGGGGAACCAAGAGACCCAGTACTTC.